A selection of T cell receptor beta chains follows, all from one sample in a study of blood T cell repertoires in COVID-19. The repertoire was sequenced with immunoSEQ multiplex PCR; TCRdb's copy has only in-frame clones and lacks some. The data hold some 300,000 clones, with roughly 90% observed a single time. The sample comprised PBMCs or T cells enriched from blood (not recorded which). These receptors all stem from a woman aged 25 to 45 who had recovered from COVID-19. CDR3s include the opening cysteine and the closing phenylalanine or tryptophan. Each record gives: D gene, J gene, clone size, V gene, CDR3 DNA, CDR3 protein. A D gene is named only where the DNA matches it firmly. For some rows the clone size is stated as once, few or many, or as a class when expanded; others skip it.

>TRBD1|TRBJ1-3|-|TRBV7-6
TGTGCCAGCAGCGTTACAGGGGCTCACTCTGGAAACACCATATATTTT
CASSVTGAHSGNTIYF
>-|TRBJ1-2|-|TRBV12-5
TGTGCTAGTGGTTTGGTACATGGGGGCTTGGGCTATGGCTACACCTTC
CASGLVHGGLGYGYTF
>TRBD2|TRBJ2-1|once|TRBV27
TGTGTCAGCAGTTTGCGCTCGCGGCTAGCGGGAGTGAGCTCCTACAATGAGCAGTTCTTC
CVSSLRSRLAGVSSYNEQFF
>-|TRBJ1-1|-|TRBV10-2
TGCGCCAGCAGTGCTCCCTCCTCCGTGAACACTGAAGCTTTCTTT
CASSAPSSVNTEAFF
>-|TRBJ2-1|few|TRBV2
TGTGCCAGCAGTGGTCGGCTAGATAACGCAAGTGAGCAGTTCTTC
CASSGRLDNASEQFF
>-|TRBJ2-2|once|TRBV6-5
TGTGCCAGCAGTTTTGTCCTCACCGGGGAGCTGTTTTTT
CASSFVLTGELFF
>-|TRBJ1-2|-|TRBV10-3
TGTGCCACACAGGGTAAGCCGCACTATGGCTACACCTTC
CATQGKPHYGYTF
>TRBD1|TRBJ2-1|-|TRBV24-1
TGTGCCACCAGTGACCCCGGACAGGGAACCGATGAGCAGTTCTTC
CATSDPGQGTDEQFF
>TRBD1|TRBJ1-5|-|TRBV19
TGTGCCAGTAGTACCGACAGGGTTCAGCCCCAGCATTTT
CASSTDRVQPQHF
>-|TRBJ1-2|-|TRBV4-1
TGCGCCAGCAGCCAGGGTCAGGACTACACCTTC
CASSQGQDYTF
>-|TRBJ2-1|-|TRBV28
TGTGCCAGCAGGGACATGAACAATGAGCAGTTCTTC
CASRDMNNEQFF
>TRBD1|TRBJ2-2|few|TRBV7-6
TGTGCCAGCAGCCCCGCGGGACAGGGTTGGTCCGGGGAGCTGTTTTTT
CASSPAGQGWSGELFF
>-|TRBJ1-6|-|TRBV5-6
TGTGCCAGCAGCTTACAGGGACATAATTCACCCCTCCACTTT
CASSLQGHNSPLHF
>-|TRBJ2-1|-|TRBV4-1
TGCGCCAGCAGCCAAGATCGGACTCGGTTAGGGACTGACAAGTACAATGAGCAGTTCTTC
CASSQDRTRLGTDKYNEQFF
>-|TRBJ2-2|-|TRBV2
TGTGCCAGCAGTCTGAACATTCCCTCCGGGGAGCTGTTTTTT
CASSLNIPSGELFF
>TRBD1|TRBJ1-4|once|TRBV9
TGTGCCAGCAGCGTTGCATTCTGGACAGGGCGTCGGGAAAAACTGTTTTTT
CASSVAFWTGRREKLFF
>TRBD1|TRBJ2-5|-|TRBV7-2
TGTGCCAGCAGGTCCCGGACAGGGCGGGAGACCCAGTACTTC
CASRSRTGRETQYF
>-|TRBJ1-1|few|TRBV4-1
TGCGCCAGCAGCCCCCGCGAGGAGATATACATGAACACTGAAGCTTTCTTT
CASSPREEIYMNTEAFF
>TRBD1|TRBJ2-1|-|TRBV24-1
TGTGCCACCAGTGATTTTACAGGACAGGGGTACAATGAGCAGTTCTTC
CATSDFTGQGYNEQFF
>-|TRBJ1-2|-|TRBV5-6
TGTGCCAGCAGCTTTGACAGTAACTATGGCTACACCTTC
CASSFDSNYGYTF
>TRBD2|TRBJ2-1|-|TRBV27
TGTGCCAGCAGTCCCATACCCGGGACTAGCGCCTACAATGAGCAGTTCTTC
CASSPIPGTSAYNEQFF
>-|TRBJ2-5|-|TRBV7-3
TGTGCCAGCAGCTTAGCCTCCCGAGGAGAGACCCAGTACTTC
CASSLASRGETQYF
>-|TRBJ2-1|few|TRBV13
TGTGCCAGCAGCATGGCGGCCTACAATGAGCAGTTCTTC
CASSMAAYNEQFF
>-|TRBJ1-4|-|TRBV6-5
TGTGCCAGCAGCGAGGGGACAAGCTATGAAAAACTGTTTTTT
CASSEGTSYEKLFF
>TRBD2|TRBJ2-5|few|TRBV5-4
TGTGCCAGCAGGGGAGCGGGAATGCAAGAGACCCAGTACTTC
CASRGAGMQETQYF
>-|TRBJ1-1|-|TRBV7-9
TGTGCCAGCAGCCTAGGGGGAGAGGAAGCTTTCTTT
CASSLGGEEAFF
>TRBD1|TRBJ1-6|once|TRBV6-8
TGTGCCACGCGGGGGGACAGGGTTAATTCACCCCTCCACTTT
CATRGDRVNSPLHF
>TRBD2|TRBJ2-7|-|TRBV13
TGTGCCAGCAGCTTAAACGGGGGGGCCCTGGCCTCCTACGAGCAGTACTTC
CASSLNGGALASYEQYF
>-|TRBJ1-1|-|TRBV12-3/TRBV12-4
TGTGCCCTCAGGGCAGGCAACACTGAAGCTTTCTTT
CALRAGNTEAFF
>TRBD1|TRBJ1-1|-|TRBV10-3
TGTGCCATCAGTGATAGGGGACAGTTGAACACTGAAGCTTTCTTT
CAISDRGQLNTEAFF
>TRBD1|TRBJ1-4|-|TRBV28
TGTGCCAGCAGCACCCGACAGGGAGTTGATGAAAAACTGTTTTTT
CASSTRQGVDEKLFF
>TRBD2|TRBJ2-5|-|TRBV9
TGTGCCAGCAGCGGCGGGAGAAAAGAGACCCAGTACTTC
CASSGGRKETQYF
>-|TRBJ2-5|-|TRBV27
TGTGCCAGCTCCGACGGGTCGTACCAAGAGACCCAGTACTTC
CASSDGSYQETQYF
>-|TRBJ1-2|-|TRBV19
TGTGCCAGTAGTATCGGGGGAAAGGGATATGGCTACACCTTC
CASSIGGKGYGYTF
>TRBD2|TRBJ2-3|-|TRBV13
TGTGCCAGCAGCCGCCTACTGCGGGAGAAAACGAGCACAGATACGCAGTATTTT
CASSRLLREKTSTDTQYF
>TRBD2|TRBJ2-7|-|TRBV11-1
TGTGCCAGCAGCTTAGAGGCTAGCGGTACCTACGAGCAGTACTTC
CASSLEASGTYEQYF
>-|TRBJ1-2|once|TRBV28
TGTGCCAGCAGTCCCCCCGGGTCCTATGGCTACACCTTC
CASSPPGSYGYTF
>-|TRBJ2-1|once|TRBV6-2/TRBV6-3
TGTGCCAGCAGTTACTTTTCCGGGAACTACAATGAGCAGTTCTTC
CASSYFSGNYNEQFF
>-|TRBJ2-7|-|TRBV28
TGTGCCAGCACCCAAACAGGTACCCAAACCTACGAGCAGTACTTC
CASTQTGTQTYEQYF
>-|TRBJ2-5|-|TRBV29-1
TGCAGCGTTGTGGACTTAACCAAAGAGACCCAGTACTTC
CSVVDLTKETQYF
>TRBD1|TRBJ2-3|-|TRBV27
TGTGCCAGCAGTTCCGGGACAGCCATTTCCACAGATACGCAGTATTTT
CASSSGTAISTDTQYF
>TRBD1|TRBJ1-2|-|TRBV30
TGTGCCTGGAGTCGGTTCAGGGGGTCGAGCTACACCTTC
CAWSRFRGSSYTF
>-|TRBJ2-5|-|TRBV9
TGTGCCAGCCAGGCCCAGGGGCAAGAGACCCAGTACTTC
CASQAQGQETQYF
>TRBD2|TRBJ2-3|-|TRBV11-3
TGTGCCAGCAGCTACCGACTAGCGGGGCACACAGATACGCAGTATTTT
CASSYRLAGHTDTQYF
>TRBD2|TRBJ2-2|-|TRBV30
TGTGCCTGGAACGACGATATACCGGGACTAGCAGGCACCGGGGAGCTGTTTTTT
CAWNDDIPGLAGTGELFF
>TRBD2|TRBJ2-5|-|TRBV11-2
TGTGCCAGCACCGTTAGCCTGCTAGCGGGACAACAAGAGACCCAGTACTTC
CASTVSLLAGQQETQYF
>-|TRBJ2-1|once|TRBV4-1
TGCGCCAGCAGCCAATTTGGGGGGGCGAATGAGCAGTTCTTC
CASSQFGGANEQFF
>TRBD1|TRBJ2-2|-|TRBV9
TGTGCCAGCAGCCGTTACCTCGGGACAGGGATTACCGGGGAGCTGTTTTTT
CASSRYLGTGITGELFF
>TRBD1|TRBJ1-5|-|TRBV27
TGTGCCAGCAGGGACAGGGGGCTCGGTCAGCCCCAGCATTTT
CASRDRGLGQPQHF
>-|TRBJ2-5|-|TRBV30
TGTGCCTGGAGAGTACCGGGCAGGGTGCGCGAGACCCAGTACTTC
CAWRVPGRVRETQYF
>-|TRBJ1-5|-|TRBV18
TGTGCCAGCTCACCAGGGGGCGAGCCCCAGCATTTT
CASSPGGEPQHF
>-|TRBJ1-6|-|TRBV3-1/TRBV3-2
TGTGCCAGCAGCCAGAAGACGTACCCTAGGCGGCTCCTCCACTTT
CASSQKTYPRRLLHF
>TRBD2|TRBJ2-5|-|TRBV7-9
TGTGCCAGCAGCTTACAGGCGGGAGGGCGCCAGGAGACCCAGTACTTC
CASSLQAGGRQETQYF
>-|TRBJ2-1|once|TRBV6-2/TRBV6-3
TGTGCCAGCAGTTACCTGTCTACTAGTTCCGTCAACAATGAGCAGTTCTTC
CASSYLSTSSVNNEQFF
>-|TRBJ2-3|-|TRBV18
TGTGCCAGCTCACCTACGGGTGGAGGCACAGATACGCAGTATTTT
CASSPTGGGTDTQYF